This T cell receptor beta chain derives from a study of T cell repertoires in cytomegalovirus infection (dated by TCRdb to 2018 to 2020). With regard to the full study: Donor HLA type was relevant to the analysis, because carriage of CMV infection together with the matching HLA type was indicated by public TCR beta signatures.

Instrument used: Illumina HiSeq 1500. The public reads were run again by TCRdb, first through fastp at Q25 and then through MiXCR, and only productive beta chains were kept. One record per CDR3 amino acid sequence lists the most common genes and DNA. For this sample there are about 240,000 distinct CDR3 sequences; around 12% appear just once. The ten biggest clones cover 1.5% to 2% of the sample. The study at large found these results: The ex vivo response was dominated by HLA-C-restricted CMV-specific TCR beta clonotypes, and the single most frequent clonotype in two of eight donors was supplied by these HLA-C-restricted clonotypes. In both this cohort and an independent roughly 350-donor cohort, the cumulative frequency of public TCR beta family members distinguished carriers of CMV infection plus the relevant HLA type.

Concerning this clonotype: It has no known antigen specificity. Per-base qualities were not stored, and no clone one base away is much larger.

V and J are truncated by 1 base and 7 bases respectively, leaving an intervening sequence of 11 bases. The CDR3 spans 15 residues, from the cysteine through the phenylalanine. Just CDR3 DNA is preserved here, 45 bases in frame from base 1. According to the germline V gene, CDR1 reads LGHNA and CDR2 reads YSLEER. The sequencing sample was made of PBMCs. The receptor comes from a human donor in good health (CMV status not recorded). Some clones in this sample may be carry-over from other donors' samples. The V and J segments used are TRBV4-3 and TRBJ1-6; too little of a D gene remains to name it. The CDR3 loop reads CASSQVVEGNSPLHF. The DNA reads TGCGCCAGCAGCCAAGTCGTCGAAGGGAATTCACCCCTCCACTTT.